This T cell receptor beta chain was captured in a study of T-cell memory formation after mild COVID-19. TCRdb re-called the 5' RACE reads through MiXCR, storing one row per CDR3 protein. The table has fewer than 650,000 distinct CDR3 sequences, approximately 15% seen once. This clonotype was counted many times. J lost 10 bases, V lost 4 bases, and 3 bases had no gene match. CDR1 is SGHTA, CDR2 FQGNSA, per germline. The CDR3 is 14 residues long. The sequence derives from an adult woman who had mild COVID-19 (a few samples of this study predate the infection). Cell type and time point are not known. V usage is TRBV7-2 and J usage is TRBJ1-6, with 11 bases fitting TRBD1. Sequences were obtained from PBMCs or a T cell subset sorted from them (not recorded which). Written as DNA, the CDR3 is TGTGCCAGCAGCTCCGGGACAGGGGGATCACCCCTCCACTTT. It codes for CASSSGTGGSPLHF.